This T cell receptor (beta chain) was captured in a study of spatial heterogeneity in lung cancer (dated by TCRdb to between 2018 and 2021). For the wider study: More beta-chain than alpha-chain transcripts were consistently detected, likely reflecting higher beta-chain transcript abundance. In the raw uncorrected reads, each unique combination of TCR and UMI appeared more than ten times on average. TCR alpha and beta repertoires were quantitatively compared across multiple tumor regions, matched nontumor lung and blood in non-small cell lung cancer. Both alpha and beta chains were TCR-sequenced in samples taken at surgery, namely 220 tumor regions, around 64 matched nontumor lung samples and 55 to 60 PBMC samples. Nonsynonymous mutation counts, determined by whole-exome sequencing of tumor tissue, were related to features of the TCR repertoire. Beyond this particular receptor, the publication reports: Ubiquitous expanded tumor TCRs showed up in blood more often at tumor resection than at routine follow-up. Additional single-cell paired TCR alpha and beta sequencing was considered necessary to confirm, at a functional level, the hypothesis that regional TCRs recognize regional mutations.

The library was obtained by 5' RACE. These reads were obtained on a NextSeq 500. In the TCR library protocol, a unique molecular identifier was attached to each TCR cDNA molecule so that PCR and sequencing errors could be corrected. In the paper's pipeline: Decombinator tools were used for TCR identification, UMI-based error correction and CDR3 extraction. TCRs above a frequency of 2 per 1,000, corresponding to the top 1% of the tumor frequency distribution, were defined as expanded. Each repertoire was subsampled 100 times to 5,000 TCRs, after which Renyi diversity was computed with the R vegan package. CDR3 similarity networks were built from amino acid triplet string-kernel similarity, with CDR3s being connected when pairwise similarity was above 0.82. TCRdb passed the public sequencing reads through fastp at Q25 and MiXCR, retaining productive beta sequences. Each CDR3 protein gets just one entry, which takes the most common genes and DNA from the rows behind it. The V and J calls reflect TCRdb's pipeline rather than the authors' work. Within this sample are some 83,000 distinct CDR3 sequences, with 8% of them counted one time only. The top ten constitute 6.5% to 8.5% of the sample.

According to the study, the label for this sample's time point signals: sample taken at primary tumor resection. The donors were some 70 patients from the lung TRACERx cohort who had early-stage, untreated non-small cell lung cancer. TCR sequencing used whole RNA extracted from tumor and nontumor lung tissue, or from cryopreserved PBMC samples, without cell sorting. Only patients for whom sufficient RNA was available from at least two tumor regions were selected for TCR sequencing. This clonotype appeared many times. There is no known antigen for this receptor. No per-base quality is available; no much larger clone lies one base away. Based on the germline V gene (reference sequence), the CDR1 and CDR2 sequences are SEHNR and FQNEAQ. The CDR3 covers 14 residues, taking in both the cysteine and the phenylalanine. Just the 42-base CDR3 DNA is kept, in frame starting at base 1. The junction shows trimming of 1 base on V and 0 bases on J, plus 5 bases between the germline ends.

The sequence was collected from a male donor with early-stage non-small cell lung cancer. Recombination connected TRBV7-9 to TRBJ2-3; the D gene cannot be named for sure. The sample consisted of PBMCs, taken at surgery. This receptor has the CDR3 CASSLEGSTDTQYF. In nucleotides, the sequence is TGTGCCAGCAGCTTAGAAGGTAGCACAGATACGCAGTATTTT.